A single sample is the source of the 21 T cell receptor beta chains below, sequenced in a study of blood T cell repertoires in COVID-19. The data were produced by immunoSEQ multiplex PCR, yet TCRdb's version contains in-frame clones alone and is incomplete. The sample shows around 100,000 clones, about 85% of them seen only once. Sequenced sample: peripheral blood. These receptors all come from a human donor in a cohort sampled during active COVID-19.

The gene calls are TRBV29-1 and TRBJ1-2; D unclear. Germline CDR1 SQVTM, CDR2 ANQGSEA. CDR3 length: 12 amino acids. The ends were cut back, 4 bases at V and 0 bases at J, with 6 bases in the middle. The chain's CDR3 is CSVVASNYGYTF. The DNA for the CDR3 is TGCAGCGTTGTAGCGTCTAACTATGGCTACACCTTC.

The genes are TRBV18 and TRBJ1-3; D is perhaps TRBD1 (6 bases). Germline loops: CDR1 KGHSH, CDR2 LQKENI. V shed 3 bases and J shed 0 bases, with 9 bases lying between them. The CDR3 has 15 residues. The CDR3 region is CASSPQGISGNTIYF. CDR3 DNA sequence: TGTGCCAGCTCACCGCAGGGGATCTCTGGAAACACCATATATTTT.

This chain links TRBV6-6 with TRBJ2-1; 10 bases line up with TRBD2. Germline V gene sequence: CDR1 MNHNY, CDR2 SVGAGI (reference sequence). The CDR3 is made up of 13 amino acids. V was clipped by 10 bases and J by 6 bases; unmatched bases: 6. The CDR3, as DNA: TGTGCCATCAGCGGGGGGGCCGTCAATGAGCAGTTCTTC. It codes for CAISGGAVNEQFF.

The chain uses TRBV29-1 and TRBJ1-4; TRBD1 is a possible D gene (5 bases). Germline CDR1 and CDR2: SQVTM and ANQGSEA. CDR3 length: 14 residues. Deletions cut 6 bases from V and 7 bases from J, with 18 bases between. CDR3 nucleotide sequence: TGCAGCGTCGTGGGGCAGGGCCTGGGTGAAAAACTGTTTTTT. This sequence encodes CSVVGQGLGEKLFF.

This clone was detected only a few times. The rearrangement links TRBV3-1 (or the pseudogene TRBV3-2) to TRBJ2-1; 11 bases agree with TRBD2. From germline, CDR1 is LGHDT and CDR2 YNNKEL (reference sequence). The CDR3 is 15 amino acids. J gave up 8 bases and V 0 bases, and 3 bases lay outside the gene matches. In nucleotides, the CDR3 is TGTGCCAGCAGCCAAGACACTAGCGGGAGTTATGAGCAGTTCTTC. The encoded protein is CASSQDTSGSYEQFF.

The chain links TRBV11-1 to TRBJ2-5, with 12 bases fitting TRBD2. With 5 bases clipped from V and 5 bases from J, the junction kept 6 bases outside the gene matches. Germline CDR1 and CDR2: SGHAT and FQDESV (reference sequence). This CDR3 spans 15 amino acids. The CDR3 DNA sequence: TGTGCCAGCAGCCCTAGCGGGGGGGCCTGGGAGACCCAGTACTTC. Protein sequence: CASSPSGGAWETQYF.

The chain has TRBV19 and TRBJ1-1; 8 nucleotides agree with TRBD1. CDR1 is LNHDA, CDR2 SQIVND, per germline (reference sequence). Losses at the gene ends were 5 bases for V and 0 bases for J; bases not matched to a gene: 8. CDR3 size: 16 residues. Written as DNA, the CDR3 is TGTGCCAGTAGTTCCCAGGGGGCCGGAATGAACACTGAAGCTTTCTTT. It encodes CASSSQGAGMNTEAFF.

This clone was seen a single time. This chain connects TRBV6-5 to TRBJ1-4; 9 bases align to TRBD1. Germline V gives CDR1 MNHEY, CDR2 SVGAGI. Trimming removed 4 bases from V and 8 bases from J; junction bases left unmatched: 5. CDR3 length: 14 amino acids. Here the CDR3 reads CASSWGQGLEKLFF. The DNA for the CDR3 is TGTGCCAGCAGTTGGGGACAGGGTCTCGAAAAACTGTTTTTT.

DNA for the CDR3: TGCGCCAGCAGCTTGGGAACCCCAGGGGTTGGAAACACCATATATTTT. Protein: CASSLGTPGVGNTIYF. The rearrangement joins TRBV5-1 to TRBJ1-3; weak D call: TRBD1 (6 bases). V was shortened by 0 bases and J by 3 bases, with 13 bases between the two germline ends. Germline CDR1 and CDR2: SGHRS and YFSETQ. The CDR3 totals 16 residues.

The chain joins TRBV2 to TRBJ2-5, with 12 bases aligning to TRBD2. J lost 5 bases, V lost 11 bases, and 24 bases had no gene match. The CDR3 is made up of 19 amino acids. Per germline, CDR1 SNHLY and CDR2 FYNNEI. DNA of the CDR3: TGTGCCCAGCAGCCTCCCCCTAGCGGGAGGGCCGTGGGAGGGGAGACCCAGTACTTC. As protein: CAQQPPPSGRAVGGETQYF.

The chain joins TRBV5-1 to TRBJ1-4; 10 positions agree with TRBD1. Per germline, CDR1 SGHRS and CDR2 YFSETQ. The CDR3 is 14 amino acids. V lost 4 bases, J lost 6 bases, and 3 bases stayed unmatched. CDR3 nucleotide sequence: TGCGCCAGCAGCATGACAGGGGGCGATGAAAAACTGTTTTTT. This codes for CASSMTGGDEKLFF.

The CDR3 coding sequence is TGTGCCAGCAGCTTGCAACTAGGAGATACGCAGTATTTT. This sequence encodes CASSLQLGDTQYF. J is TRBJ2-3 and V is TRBV5-4, with D possibly being TRBD2 (5 bases). There are 13 residues in the CDR3. Trimming removed 1 base at V and 5 bases at J, with 8 bases between. Per the germline V gene, CDR1 is SGHNT and CDR2 is YYREEE (reference sequence).

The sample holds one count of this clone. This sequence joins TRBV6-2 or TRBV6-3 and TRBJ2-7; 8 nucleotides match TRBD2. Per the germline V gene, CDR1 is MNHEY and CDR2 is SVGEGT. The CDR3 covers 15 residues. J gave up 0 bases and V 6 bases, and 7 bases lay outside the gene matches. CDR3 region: CASSRSGGISYEQYF. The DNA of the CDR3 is TGTGCCAGCAGCCGAAGCGGGGGAATCTCCTACGAGCAGTACTTC.

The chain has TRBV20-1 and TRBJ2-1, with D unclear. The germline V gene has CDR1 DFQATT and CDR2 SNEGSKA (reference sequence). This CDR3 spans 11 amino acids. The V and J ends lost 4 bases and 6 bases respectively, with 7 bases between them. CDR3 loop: CSATGVNEQFF. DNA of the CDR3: TGCAGTGCTACAGGCGTCAATGAGCAGTTCTTC.

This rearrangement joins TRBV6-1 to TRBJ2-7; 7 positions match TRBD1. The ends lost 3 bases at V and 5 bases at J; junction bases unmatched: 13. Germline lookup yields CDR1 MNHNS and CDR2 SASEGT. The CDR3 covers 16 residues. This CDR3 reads CASSDRFRGIGDEQYF. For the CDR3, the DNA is TGTGCCAGCAGTGACCGCTTCAGGGGGATCGGGGACGAGCAGTACTTC.

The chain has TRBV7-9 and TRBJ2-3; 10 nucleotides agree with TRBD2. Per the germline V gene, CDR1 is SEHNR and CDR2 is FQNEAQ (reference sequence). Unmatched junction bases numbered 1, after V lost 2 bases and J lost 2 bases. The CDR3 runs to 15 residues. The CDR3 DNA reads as TGTGCCAGCAGCTTACTAGCGGGGGACACAGATACGCAGTATTTT. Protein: CASSLLAGDTDTQYF.

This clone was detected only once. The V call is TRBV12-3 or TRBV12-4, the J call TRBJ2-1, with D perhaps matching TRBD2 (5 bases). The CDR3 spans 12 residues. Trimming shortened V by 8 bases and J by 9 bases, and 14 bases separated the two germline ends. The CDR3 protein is CASSTSRGEQFF. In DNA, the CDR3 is TGTGCCAGCTCCACTTCCCGGGGTGAGCAGTTCTTC.

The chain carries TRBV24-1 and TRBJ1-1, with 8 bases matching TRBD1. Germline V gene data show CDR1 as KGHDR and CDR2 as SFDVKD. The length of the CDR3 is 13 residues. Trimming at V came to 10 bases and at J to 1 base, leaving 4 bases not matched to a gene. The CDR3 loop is CATKGQGNTEAFF. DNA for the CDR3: TGTGCCACGAAAGGACAGGGGAACACTGAAGCTTTCTTT.

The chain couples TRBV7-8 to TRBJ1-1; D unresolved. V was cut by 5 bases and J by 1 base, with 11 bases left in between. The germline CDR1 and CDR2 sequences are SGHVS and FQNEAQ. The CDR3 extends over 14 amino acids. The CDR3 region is CASSVDLGNTEAFF. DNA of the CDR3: TGTGCCAGCAGCGTAGATCTAGGGAACACTGAAGCTTTCTTT.

The CDR3, as DNA: TGTGCCAGCAGTTACTTCCAGGGCCTTAATTCACCCCTCCACTTT. Translating it yields CASSYFQGLNSPLHF. This chain connects TRBV6-5 to TRBJ1-6; the D gene is possibly TRBD1 (5 bases). The CDR3 runs 15 residues. The V end was cut by 1 base, the J end by 6 bases, with 10 bases between. In germline, CDR1 is MNHEY, CDR2 SVGAGI.

DNA of the CDR3: TGTGCCAGCTCGTGGACAGGGGACACCGGGGAGCTGTTTTTT. This sequence encodes CASSWTGDTGELFF. The chain recombines TRBV18 with TRBJ2-2, with 9 bases fitting TRBD1. The CDR3 spans 14 residues. V gave up 6 bases and J gave up 3 bases; unmatched junction bases: 2. Germline CDR1 KGHSH, CDR2 LQKENI. The full variable domain, rest sourced from reference TRBV18 and TRBJ2-2, is NAGVMQNPRHLVRRRGQEARLRCSPMKGHSHVYWYRQLPEEGLKFMVYLQKENIIDESGMPKERFSAEFPKEGPSILRIQQVVRGDSAAYFCASSWTGDTGELFFGEGSRLTVL.